Included here is one T cell receptor beta chain sequence, with context. This clonotype was recorded at least ten times. The antigen this receptor binds is unknown. Qualities for individual bases were not recorded, and no much larger clone is one base off. The sample is drawn from a study of regulatory T cells in long-lasting Graves disease (dated by TCRdb to the early 2020s). Background on the whole study: Patients with newly diagnosed Graves' disease had been on antithyroid drugs for under 3 months. Peripheral blood TCR sequencing and RNA sequencing compared persistent Graves' disease patients with newly diagnosed Graves' disease patients. The study was conducted in China and was registered as a clinical trial. A total of around 33 samples were covered by TCR sequencing, comprising around 13 persistent and approximately 20 newly diagnosed Graves' disease patients. Results the study describes overall, beyond this receptor: Persistent disease showed preferential use of TRBV28, TRBJ1-2 and TRBJ2-5, whereas newly diagnosed disease favored TRBV20-1 and TRBJ2-1. A larger number of public clonotypes was shared among persistent patients (fewer than 3,000) than among newly diagnosed patients (roughly 970). The authors acknowledged the small sample size as a limitation that may reduce accuracy. Compared with newly diagnosed patients, persistent Graves' disease patients had lower TCR Shannon entropy and fewer highly expanded clones, which suggests clonal expansion. Because the primary lesion, thyroid tissue, could not be accessed, the study looked at peripheral blood alone. Sequencing and analysis were restricted to the TCR beta chain.

This sample's time point label indicates: newly diagnosed GD, antithyroid drugs for less than 3 months. RNA was extracted from PBMCs in TRIzol for both TCR sequencing and RNA sequencing. The diagnosis of Graves' disease was made according to American Thyroid Association guidelines. Recruitment of patients was carried out at an endocrinology department in Xi'an, China. From each patient, approximately 9.9 milliliters of peripheral blood was collected into an EDTA anticoagulant tube. Ficoll Paque Plus density gradient separation was used to isolate PBMCs, and no further T cell sorting was done. An Agilent 2100 Bioanalyzer and agarose gel were used to assess RNA quality, and a NanoDrop 2000 was used to measure RNA concentration. To prepare the library, multiplex PCR was applied. The listed sequencing device is Illumina HiSeq 4000. TCR beta libraries were built with iRepertoire HTBI primers and Arm-PCR amplification of CDR3 regions. Before sequencing, the PCR products went through gel purification. The paper's data handling went like this. A total of 62 TRBV and 14 TRBJ segments were identified across samples and were used for gene usage analysis of CDR3 amino acid clonotypes. COPE and FqMerger were used to merge filtered high-quality paired reads into contigs. BLAST was used to align contigs to the IMGT TRBV, TRBD and TRBJ reference genes, and CDR3 was defined following IMGT. Clonotypes above 0.1% frequency were classified as highly expanded clones. Shannon entropy served as the measure of repertoire diversity, while the Gini coefficient captured V-J evenness. A clonotype was considered public if more than one individual shared it. The raw public reads went through TCRdb reprocessing: fastp at Q25, MiXCR clone calling, in-frame beta chains kept. Every entry covers one CDR3 protein and lists the most common genes and DNA from its rows. The V and J calls reflect TCRdb's pipeline rather than the authors' work. For this sample there are some 250,000 distinct CDR3 sequences; around 21% appear just once. The ten largest clones take up about 15% of the sample.

The CDR3, from cysteine to phenylalanine, totals 13 residues. Just the 39-base CDR3 DNA is kept, in frame starting at base 1. The germline V gene gives CDR1 as SGHAT and CDR2 as FQNNGV. V trim: 0 bases; J trim: 9 bases; unmatched bases: 2. This receptor was taken from a female donor with Graves disease. Specimen: peripheral blood mononuclear cells (PBMCs), collected at new diagnosis, from a patient treated with antithyroid drugs. The chain is assembled from TRBV11-2 and TRBJ2-1; the junction holds 7 bases that match TRBD2. The CDR3 protein: CASSLEGGGEQFF. The DNA sequence is given as TGTGCCAGCAGCTTAGAGGGGGGGGGTGAGCAGTTCTTC.